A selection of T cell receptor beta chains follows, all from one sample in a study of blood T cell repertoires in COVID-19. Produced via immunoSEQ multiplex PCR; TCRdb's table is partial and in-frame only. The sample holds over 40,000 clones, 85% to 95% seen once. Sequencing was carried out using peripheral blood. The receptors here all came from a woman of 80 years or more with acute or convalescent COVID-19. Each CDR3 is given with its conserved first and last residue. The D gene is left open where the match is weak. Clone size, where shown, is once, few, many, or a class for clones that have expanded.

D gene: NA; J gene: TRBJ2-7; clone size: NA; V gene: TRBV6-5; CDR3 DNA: TGTGCCAGCAGGCAAAACAGGGAACCTTCCTACGAGCAGTACTTC; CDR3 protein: CASRQNREPSYEQYF
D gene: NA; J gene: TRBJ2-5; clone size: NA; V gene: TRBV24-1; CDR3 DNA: TGTGCCACCAGTGATTTGGGGTCTAGGCAAGAGACCCAGTACTTC; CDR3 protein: CATSDLGSRQETQYF
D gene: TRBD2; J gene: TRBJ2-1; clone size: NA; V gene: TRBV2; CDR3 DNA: TGTGCCAGCAGTGAACACGGGAGGGCCGGGGATGAGCAGTTCTTC; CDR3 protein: CASSEHGRAGDEQFF
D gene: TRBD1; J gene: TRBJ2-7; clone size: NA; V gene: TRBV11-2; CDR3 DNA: TGTGCCAGCAGCTTGGACAGGACCCTCTCCTACGAGCAGTACTTC; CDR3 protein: CASSLDRTLSYEQYF
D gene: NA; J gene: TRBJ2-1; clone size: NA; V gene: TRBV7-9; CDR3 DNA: TGTGCCAGCAGCTTAAGCGGAACCTACAATGAGCAGTTCTTC; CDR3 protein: CASSLSGTYNEQFF
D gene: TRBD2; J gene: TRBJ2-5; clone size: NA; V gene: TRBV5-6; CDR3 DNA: TGTGCCAGCAGCTTGCGGACTAGCGGGAGGGAGACCCAGTACTTC; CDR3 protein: CASSLRTSGRETQYF
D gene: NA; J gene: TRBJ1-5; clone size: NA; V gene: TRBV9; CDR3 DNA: TGTGCCAGCAGCGTTCTCGCGGGAGTGGGTCAGCCCCAGCATTTT; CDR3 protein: CASSVLAGVGQPQHF
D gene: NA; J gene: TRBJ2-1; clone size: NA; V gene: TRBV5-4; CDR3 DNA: TGTGCCAGCAGCTTGGGGGGGCAGAGCTCCTACAATGAGCAGTTCTTC; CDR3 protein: CASSLGGQSSYNEQFF
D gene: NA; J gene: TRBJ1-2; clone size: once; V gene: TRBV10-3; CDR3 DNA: TGTGCCATCAGTGATAGACAGCTTAGCTATGGCTACACCTTC; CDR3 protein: CAISDRQLSYGYTF
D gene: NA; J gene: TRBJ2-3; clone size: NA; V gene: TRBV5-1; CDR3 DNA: TGCGCCAGCAGCTTGGAATCAGGGATAAGCACAGATACGCAGTATTTT; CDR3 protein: CASSLESGISTDTQYF
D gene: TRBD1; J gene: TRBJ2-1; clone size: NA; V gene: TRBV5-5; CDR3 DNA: TGTGCCAGCAGCTCCTGGACAGGGGCCTACAATGAGCAGTTCTTC; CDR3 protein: CASSSWTGAYNEQFF
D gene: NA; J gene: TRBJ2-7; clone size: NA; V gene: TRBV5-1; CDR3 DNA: TGCGCCAGCAGCCCCCCGACTAGGCGCGAGCAGTACTTC; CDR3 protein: CASSPPTRREQYF
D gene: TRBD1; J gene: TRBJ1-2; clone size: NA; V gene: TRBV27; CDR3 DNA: TGTGCCAGCAGTTTAGCGGGACAGGGCTATGGCTACACCTTC; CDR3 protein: CASSLAGQGYGYTF
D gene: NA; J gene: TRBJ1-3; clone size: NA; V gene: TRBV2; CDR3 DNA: TGTGCCAGTGGGAGGCAGGGCGCCGGGGCCTCTGGAAACACCATATATTTT; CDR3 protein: CASGRQGAGASGNTIYF
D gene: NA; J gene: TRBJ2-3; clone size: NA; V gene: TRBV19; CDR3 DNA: TGTGCCGCCCAAGGAGGTAGCCTAGAGACGGATACGCAGTATTTT; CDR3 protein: CAAQGGSLETDTQYF
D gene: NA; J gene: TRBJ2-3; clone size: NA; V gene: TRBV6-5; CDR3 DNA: TGTGCCAGCACCAACGACTTAACCACAGATACGCAGTATTTT; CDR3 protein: CASTNDLTTDTQYF
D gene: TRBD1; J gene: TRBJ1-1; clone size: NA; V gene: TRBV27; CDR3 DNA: TGTGCCAGCCAACCCACCCAGGGGGCTACTGAAGCTTTCTTT; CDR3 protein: CASQPTQGATEAFF
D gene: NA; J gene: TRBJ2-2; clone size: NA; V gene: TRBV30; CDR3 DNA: TGTGCCTGGAGTGTCCGGGGCACCGGGGAGCTGTTTTTT; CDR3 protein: CAWSVRGTGELFF
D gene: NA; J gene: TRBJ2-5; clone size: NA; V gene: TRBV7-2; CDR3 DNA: TGTGCCAGCAGCTTAGGAGTTGGTCTGGAGACCCAGTACTTC; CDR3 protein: CASSLGVGLETQYF
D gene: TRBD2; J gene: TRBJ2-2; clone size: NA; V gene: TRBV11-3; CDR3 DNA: TGTGCCAGCAGCGCCATTTTCGAGCGGGAATACACCGGGGAGCTGTTTTTT; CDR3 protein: CASSAIFEREYTGELFF